This T cell receptor beta chain originates from a study of blood T cell repertoires in COVID-19 (dated by TCRdb to about 2020). Context from the whole study: The collaborator samples originated in the United States, Italy and Spain and spanned the acute and convalescent phases of COVID-19. The prospective study material was composed of cDNA or gDNA derived from T cells, B-cell-depleted T cells, or PBMCs. Subjects who had been exposed to COVID-19, were actively infected with it, or had recovered from it provided the deeply sampled blood TCRbeta repertoires that made up the dataset. A freely available public database, intended as a resource for researchers studying the immune response to SARS-CoV-2, is where the repertoires were released. The samples were drawn from the first 160 participants of the ongoing ImmuneRACE study and from about 1,200 subjects provided by 6 global collaborators. Sample metadata almost always included a de-identified subject ID, COVID-19 status, age in years and sex. HLA class I and class II types, where available, came from metadata supplied by the sample provider rather than from assay-based typing. Study-level results and caveats: The amount of clinical and demographic metadata varied by source and participant and was provided uncurated.

Collaborating institutions collected whole blood in K2EDTA tubes following their own protocols. Collaborator samples were shipped for TCRbeta analysis as frozen whole blood, isolated PBMCs, or DNA extracted from either sample type. In regard to this clone: There is no known antigen for this receptor. One base away there is no much larger clone; base qualities are not given.

The CDR3 starts with the cysteine, ends with the phenylalanine, and has 13 residues. CDR3 DNA is the only sequence kept; it has 39 bases, read in frame from the first base. V loses 7 bases at its end and J loses 13 bases; junction bases beyond the gene matches: 15. Taken from the germline V gene, the CDR1 and CDR2 loops are SGHAT and FQNNGV. The immunoSEQ Assay, a bias-controlled multiplex PCR, was used to amplify TCRbeta CDR3 regions from genomic DNA. From the authors' description of their analysis: The number of nucleated cells in each sample was estimated by amplification of reference gene primers within the assay. Sequence reads were collapsed and filtered to measure the absolute abundance of every unique TCRbeta CDR3 rearrangement. For each sample, productive Simpson clonality was calculated as the square root of Simpson's diversity index across productive rearrangements. TCRdb holds this immuneACCESS table with in-frame rearrangements only. Some clones are missing; in checked studies, unresolved V genes explain under half, and the rest has no known cause. V and J calls and clone size are copied from that table; D and trimming were computed from the DNA. The sample data list about 67,000 clones, and around 86% of these were observed just once. Around 5.3% of the sample rests with the top ten.

The receptor comes from a man aged 45-65 years with active COVID-19. Sequencing input: peripheral blood. In this chain, TRBV11-2 is recombined with TRBJ2-7, with 8 bases matching TRBD2. The CDR3 reads as follows: CASTLLGLGKIYF. In nucleotides, the sequence is TGTGCCAGCACTCTCCTGGGACTAGGGAAAATCTACTTC.